The 23 T cell receptor beta chains below were found in one sample sequenced in a study of memory CD4+ T cells and cytomegalovirus serostatus. The repertoire was sequenced with immunoSEQ multiplex PCR; TCRdb's copy has only in-frame clones and lacks some. The sample records around 53,000 clones, around 83% being singletons. The sort gate was single viable CD3+CD4+CD8-CD45RO+ cells for memory CD4+ T cells. The sample taken for sequencing was memory CD4+ T cells from blood. Every receptor here comes from an adult in good health and CMV-seropositive.

V is TRBV5-4 and J is TRBJ2-7, with D possibly called TRBD1 or TRBD2 (7 bases each). Between the trimmed V and J ends, which lost 0 bases and 0 bases, there was a span of 19 bases. In germline, CDR1 is SGHNT, CDR2 YYREEE (reference sequence). The CDR3 spans 18 residues. The CDR3 spells CASSLAPRGREPSYEQYF. In DNA form, the CDR3 reads TGTGCCAGCAGCTTGGCCCCAAGGGGGCGGGAGCCCTCCTACGAGCAGTACTTC.

The V gene is TRBV4-3, the J gene TRBJ2-7; possibly TRBD2 for D (6 bases). Trimming took 0 bases from V and 3 from J, leaving 15 bases between them. Germline V gene sequence: CDR1 LGHNA, CDR2 YSLEER. CDR3 length: 16 residues. The CDR3 is CASSQELKLAYYEQYF. Here the CDR3 DNA reads TGCGCCAGCAGCCAAGAATTAAAGCTAGCGTACTACGAGCAGTACTTC.

The chain recombines TRBV5-1 with TRBJ2-5; TRBD1 aligns across 11 bases. Trimming cost V 5 bases and J 1 base; bases outside gene matches: 4. The CDR3 runs 15 residues. CDR1 is SGHRS, CDR2 YFSETQ, per germline. CDR3 sequence: CASSFGTGGQETQYF. The CDR3, as DNA: TGCGCCAGCAGTTTCGGGACAGGGGGCCAAGAGACCCAGTACTTC.

In its sample, this clone was seen a few times. V and J are TRBV7-6 and TRBJ1-6; 11 bases match TRBD1. The CDR3 spans 15 residues. The V gene's germline CDR1 is SGHVS and CDR2 FNYEAQ. The V gene end was trimmed by 5 bases and the J gene end by 6 bases; junction bases not matched to a gene: 3. Written as DNA, the CDR3 is TGTGCCAGCAGCCCCGGGACAGGGGGTAATTCACCCCTCCACTTT. As protein: CASSPGTGGNSPLHF.

The rearrangement joins TRBV10-3 to TRBJ1-2; D unclear. The CDR3 has 16 amino acids. Germline-derived CDR1 and CDR2 are ENHRY and SYGVKD. The V end was cut by 6 bases, the J end by 0 bases, with 17 bases between. The CDR3 DNA reads TGTGCCATCAGGCCAGGACCAGAAGGTACTAACTATGGCTACACCTTC. It encodes CAIRPGPEGTNYGYTF.

J is TRBJ2-7 and V is TRBV6-5; D gene uncertain. In germline, CDR1 is MNHEY, CDR2 SVGAGI. This CDR3 is built from 12 residues. The V end was cut by 4 bases, the J end by 4 bases, with 8 bases between. This CDR3 reads CASSSDIYEQYF. The CDR3 coding sequence is TGTGCCAGCAGTTCCGACATATACGAGCAGTACTTC.

The CDR3 reads CASPGQGKQFF. The CDR3 DNA is TGTGCCAGCCCTGGACAGGGGAAGCAGTTCTTC. The chain is built from TRBV2 and TRBJ2-1, with 9 bases matching TRBD1. With V trimmed by 8 bases and J by 11 bases, 4 bases remained unmatched. The V gene's germline CDR1 is SNHLY and CDR2 FYNNEI. The CDR3 has 11 amino acids.

CDR3 protein: CASSGHGDGYTF. Written as DNA, the CDR3 is TGTGCCAGCAGTGGCCACGGTGACGGCTACACCTTC. The gene calls are TRBV2 and TRBJ1-2, with D hard to call. Trimming took 4 bases from V and 8 from J, leaving 11 bases between them. Per the germline V gene, CDR1 is SNHLY and CDR2 is FYNNEI. The CDR3 contains 12 residues.

CDR3 sequence reads: CASGGFGGFNYGYTF. The CDR3, as DNA: TGTGCTAGTGGTGGCTTTGGGGGGTTCAACTATGGCTACACCTTC. The rearrangement uses TRBV12-5 and TRBJ1-2; the D gene is possibly TRBD1 (5 bases). Per the germline V gene, CDR1 is LGHNT and CDR2 is FRNRAP. Trimming left V 5 bases short and J 2 bases short, with 15 bases between. This CDR3 has 15 residues.

The chain carries TRBV7-2 and TRBJ1-2, with a tentative D call TRBD1 (5 bases). Germline V gene data show CDR1 as SGHTA and CDR2 as FQGNSA. With 0 bases removed from V and 5 bases from J, the gap between germline ends came to 13 bases. The CDR3 sequence is 15 residues long. The DNA for the CDR3 is TGTGCCAGCAGCTTAGCGCTCGGGGGAGCTTATGGCTACACCTTC. Translation: CASSLALGGAYGYTF.

This clone came up a few times. This chain links TRBV5-4 with TRBJ2-2, with 10 bases fitting TRBD1. In germline, CDR1 is SGHNT, CDR2 YYREEE (reference sequence). CDR3 length: 15 amino acids. V dropped 4 bases and J dropped 5; count of bases not matched to a gene: 5. CDR3 protein: CASSPGTGETGELFF. The CDR3 DNA is TGTGCCAGCAGCCCCGGGACAGGGGAAACCGGGGAGCTGTTTTTT.

The chain joins TRBV5-1 to TRBJ1-6; D remains unclear. This CDR3 spans 15 amino acids. The germline V gene encodes CDR1 SGHRS and CDR2 YFSETQ. Between the trimmed V and J ends, which lost 6 bases and 8 bases, there was a span of 18 bases. In DNA form, the CDR3 reads TGCGCCAGCACCCCCCGGCCACACGGGGATTCACCCCTCCACTTT. Protein product: CASTPRPHGDSPLHF.

V and J are TRBV6-6 and TRBJ2-5; tentatively, D is TRBD2 (6 bases). Germline V gene data show CDR1 as MNHNY and CDR2 as SVGAGI (reference sequence). Trimming cost V 1 base and J 1 base, with 7 bases left between them. The CDR3 has 14 residues. DNA of the CDR3: TGTGCCAGCAGTTACTTAGCGGCCCAAGAGACCCAGTACTTC. It translates to CASSYLAAQETQYF.

This clone has only a few counts. Other DNA sequences in this sample translate to the same CDR3. The genes are TRBV19 and TRBJ1-5, with 8 bases lining up with TRBD1. J gave up 0 bases and V 6 bases, and 4 bases lay outside the gene matches. The CDR3 consists of 15 residues. The germline V gene has CDR1 LNHDA and CDR2 SQIVND (reference sequence). CDR3 amino acids: CASSPTGDSNQPQHF. In DNA form, the CDR3 reads TGTGCCAGTAGCCCGACAGGGGATAGCAATCAGCCCCAGCATTTT.

The chain combines TRBV4-1 with TRBJ2-5; a possible D gene is TRBD2 (6 bases). Germline V CDR1 and CDR2: MGHRA, YSYEKL. V shed 3 bases and J shed 5 bases, with 22 bases lying between them. This CDR3 has 17 residues. CDR3 region: CASSHYSGTSTVETQYF. The DNA for the CDR3 is TGCGCCAGCAGCCATTACTCCGGGACTTCGACGGTGGAGACCCAGTACTTC.

J is TRBJ1-1 and V is TRBV29-1; D remains ambiguous. The V and J ends lost 4 bases and 2 bases respectively, with 11 bases between them. The CDR3 covers 13 residues. Germline lookup yields CDR1 SQVTM and CDR2 ANQGSEA. This chain's CDR3 is CSVGAPFNTEAFF. The CDR3 bases are TGCAGCGTTGGGGCCCCCTTTAACACTGAAGCTTTCTTT.

The chain recombines TRBV4-1 with TRBJ1-6, with unresolved D. The germline V and J ends were trimmed by 4 bases and 10 bases, with 20 bases remaining between them. Germline V gene sequence: CDR1 MGHRA, CDR2 YSYEKL. CDR3 size: 16 residues. CDR3 in amino acids: CASSPFGGDGGSPLHF. The CDR3 DNA reads TGCGCCAGCAGCCCTTTCGGAGGAGATGGCGGCTCACCCCTCCACTTT.

This clone was recorded only once. J is TRBJ2-3 and V is TRBV18; TRBD2 agrees at 8 bases. This CDR3 comprises 14 residues. CDR1 KGHSH and CDR2 LQKENI come from the germline V gene. Trimming at V came to 6 bases and at J to 5 bases, leaving 7 bases not matched to a gene. The CDR3 sequence is CASSVGAGEDTQYF. The CDR3 DNA sequence: TGTGCCAGCTCCGTAGGAGCGGGAGAAGATACGCAGTATTTT.

The chain joins TRBV29-1 to TRBJ1-1; 7 bases fit TRBD1. The CDR3 runs 13 residues. Germline CDR1 and CDR2: SQVTM and ANQGSEA. Trimming at V came to 5 bases and at J to 1 base, leaving 4 bases not matched to a gene. CDR3 region: CSVFRTGNTEAFF. The CDR3 nucleotides read TGCAGCGTTTTTAGGACAGGGAACACTGAAGCTTTCTTT.

V and J are TRBV11-3 and TRBJ2-2, with TRBD1 identical over 8 bases. Germline CDR1 SGHNT, CDR2 YENEEA. The ends lost 4 bases at V and 4 bases at J; junction bases unmatched: 5. The CDR3 extends over 15 amino acids. CDR3 protein: CASSSQGGGTGELFF. CDR3 DNA sequence: TGTGCCAGCAGCTCACAGGGGGGAGGCACCGGGGAGCTGTTTTTT.

The CDR3 reads CASSPLAGITYEQYF. The CDR3 DNA follows: TGTGCCAGCAGCCCGCTAGCGGGGATAACCTACGAGCAGTACTTC. This sequence joins TRBV2 and TRBJ2-7, with 9 bases lining up with TRBD2. Germline CDR1 is SNHLY and CDR2 is FYNNEI. V was clipped by 6 bases and J by 2 bases; unmatched bases: 8. The CDR3 contains 15 residues.

The gene calls are TRBV4-3 and TRBJ1-5, with TRBD1 as a possible D gene (6 bases). V gave up 1 base and J gave up 7 bases, with 14 bases separating them. There are 15 residues in the CDR3. Germline V gives CDR1 LGHNA, CDR2 YSLEER. The CDR3 sequence: CASSQVLGARQPQHF. DNA for the CDR3: TGCGCCAGCAGCCAAGTGTTGGGGGCTCGGCAGCCCCAGCATTTT.

The chain has TRBV28 and TRBJ1-2; possibly TRBD1 for D (6 bases). The CDR3 spans 15 residues. CDR1 and CDR2 (germline): MDHEN, SYDVKM. Between the trimmed V and J ends, which lost 3 bases and 8 bases, there was a span of 19 bases. CDR3 protein: CASSLGGREKSGYTF. CDR3 sequence (DNA): TGTGCCAGCAGTTTGGGGGGCAGGGAAAAGAGCGGCTACACCTTC.